The clone carrying this TCR beta chain was observed at least ten times. What it binds is not known. As to time point: newly diagnosed GD, antithyroid drugs for less than 3 months. PBMCs provided the RNA from which the TCR library was made. The data were taken from a study of regulatory T cells in long-lasting Graves disease. This CDR3 contains 14 residues. V lost 5 bases, J lost 6 bases, and 17 bases lay in between. Germline V CDR1 and CDR2: SGHNT, YENEEA. Study results and caveats: The study found TRBV28, TRBJ1-2 and TRBJ2-5 favored in persistent disease.

iRepertoire HTBI primers and Arm-PCR of CDR3 regions built TCR beta libraries. One entry per CDR3 protein results from TCRdb running MiXCR on the multiplex PCR reads. Of 250,000 or so distinct CDR3 sequences in the sample, about 18% were seen once. The same sample was also studied in work on T cells in Graves' hyperthyroidism and ophthalmopathy.

The starting material was peripheral blood mononuclear cells (PBMCs), obtained at new diagnosis, from a patient treated with antithyroid drugs. The chain has TRBV11-3 and TRBJ2-7; possibly TRBD2 for D (6 bases). This TCR derives from a woman aged 25 to 45 with Graves disease. The CDR3: CASSPTGGWGEQYF. CDR3 nucleotide sequence: TGTGCCAGCAGCCCCACCGGGGGTTGGGGCGAGCAGTACTTC.